Below are 3 T cell receptor beta chains sequenced from a single sample in a study of CD8 T cells in ankylosing spondylitis (dated by TCRdb to 2017 to 2019). Libraries were prepared through 5' RACE. Sequencing took place on an Illumina HiSeq 2500. The public sequencing data were trimmed at Q25 with fastp and processed into clonotypes with MiXCR by TCRdb, which kept only in-frame beta chains. Every CDR3 protein is listed once, alongside the most common genes and DNA of its rows. The table for this sample lists about 130,000 distinct CDR3 sequences; about an eighth of them were counted only once. The ten most abundant clones make up approximately 3.1% of the sample. Sequencing used blood, either unsorted or a sorted T cell fraction (not recorded which). The receptors come from a female donor with ankylosing spondylitis or in good health (not recorded which).

This clonotype was counted a few times. This chain joins TRBV6-1 and TRBJ2-1; D unresolved. Trimming left V 1 base short and J 7 bases short, with 8 bases between. The CDR3 has 13 residues. Germline V gene data show CDR1 as MNHNS and CDR2 as SASEGT. The chain's CDR3 is CASSEEERNEQFF. DNA of the CDR3: TGTGCCAGCAGTGAAGAGGAGCGAAATGAGCAGTTCTTC.

The CDR3 here is CASSLSRDTQYF. The CDR3 DNA is TGTGCCAGCAGCCTTTCTAGAGATACGCAGTATTTT. The chain couples TRBV12-3 or TRBV12-4 to TRBJ2-3; D is unclear. CDR3 length: 12 residues. V lost 6 bases to trimming and J lost 5 bases, with 9 bases between them.

V usage is TRBV20-1 and J usage is TRBJ2-5; the match to TRBD2 covers 10 bases. Germline V lookup: CDR1 DFQATT, CDR2 SNEGSKA (reference sequence). Trimming removed 6 bases from V and 4 bases from J; junction bases left unmatched: 17. This CDR3 is 17 amino acids long. DNA of the CDR3: TGCAGTGCCGCCACCGCCCCGGGCCTAGCGGGAGTAGAGACCCAGTACTTC. This sequence encodes CSAATAPGLAGVETQYF.